These T cell receptor beta chains were read from a single sample in a study of T cells in Graves' hyperthyroidism and ophthalmopathy. TCRdb called the multiplex PCR reads again in MiXCR, with one record for every CDR3 protein. The table lists approximately 620,000 distinct CDR3 sequences, about a sixth of them singletons. Material for sequencing was blood. All receptors derive from a woman in her forties with Graves' ophthalmopathy. The conserved cysteine and the conserved F or W are not part of the CDR3 here.

V gene,J gene,CDR3 protein
TRBV19,TRBJ2-1,ASSIAGDSYNEQF
TRBV5-5,TRBJ2-1,ASSLIPLGGGNEQF
TRBV6-2/TRBV6-3,TRBJ2-6,ASSDQGIGANVLT
TRBV3-1,TRBJ1-1,ASSQGGQTEAF
TRBV7-9,TRBJ2-3,ASTGPHTDTQY
TRBV7-9,TRBJ2-1,ASSLRVQRSSYNEQF
TRBV9,TRBJ2-1,ASSVHPEASGTLRNEQF
TRBV24-1,TRBJ2-2,ATGLAGAGELF
TRBV19,TRBJ2-5,ASSQSGQGETQY
TRBV27,TRBJ1-4,ASNRRPGDEKLF
TRBV30,TRBJ2-7,AWNVGTSVSYEQY
TRBV27,TRBJ2-3,ASSHGLAGGPDTQY
TRBV6-1,TRBJ2-7,ASENQGGNEQY
TRBV24-1,TRBJ2-5,ATSDPGTQETQY
TRBV2,TRBJ2-1,ASSTGRAVYNEQF
TRBV6-1,TRBJ1-2,ASRTTGTKYGYT
TRBV2,TRBJ2-7,ASSPNGWGQY
TRBV12-3/TRBV12-4,TRBJ1-2,ASSAARRGYGYT
TRBV20-1,TRBJ1-1,SAGGYWNTEAF
TRBV6-5,TRBJ2-5,ASSYGTGGGETQY
TRBV6-1,TRBJ2-5,ASSKVGVSETQY
TRBV10-3,TRBJ2-1,AISESGRGNEQF
TRBV18,TRBJ2-5,ASSPSWQGETQY
TRBV12-3/TRBV12-4,TRBJ2-3,ASSFYPTIDYAGGPRTQY
TRBV7-3,TRBJ2-3,ASSIGTSGTDTQY
TRBV10-3,TRBJ2-3,AISSKAGGPSDTQY
TRBV13,TRBJ2-1,ASSLFGTSGRAIAYNEQF
TRBV28,TRBJ2-7,ASSLPLPLDEQY
TRBV2,TRBJ1-2,ASSVQGSDGYT
TRBV20-1,TRBJ2-7,SAREPGPYEQY
TRBV20-1,TRBJ1-3,SARKADLNTIY
TRBV6-1,TRBJ1-1,ASSGGQGLKAF
TRBV28,TRBJ2-1,ASHSGGVDFNEQF
TRBV3-1,TRBJ2-1,ASSQSTTSGVYNEQF
TRBV7-2,TRBJ2-7,ASSITTNTAYEQY
TRBV11-2,TRBJ2-5,ASSLVGAEVSETQY
TRBV20-1,TRBJ1-1,SAREWTPNTEAF
TRBV20-1,TRBJ2-7,SARAENSYEQY
TRBV7-9,TRBJ2-7,ASSSGQGALLPYEQY
TRBV2,TRBJ1-5,ASSYQADSNQPQH
TRBV7-9,TRBJ2-3,ASSLASGSADTQY
TRBV3-1,TRBJ1-1,ASSPDRENTEAF
TRBV5-1,TRBJ1-1,ASATDGYTEAF
TRBV5-1,TRBJ2-2,ASSLDPGELF
TRBV27,TRBJ1-4,ASSWVQGEKLF
TRBV5-1,TRBJ1-2,ASSPRTTNYGYT
TRBV18,TRBJ1-1,ASSPREGSTEAF
TRBV11-2,TRBJ2-5,ASSPGQGRGLAGRGPVGETQY